This T cell receptor beta chain was documented in a study of blood T cell repertoires in COVID-19. This clone has a handful of counts. The repertoire was sequenced with immunoSEQ multiplex PCR; TCRdb's copy has only in-frame clones and lacks some. The sample yields about 200,000 clones, approximately 90% seen once. The germline V and J ends were trimmed by 8 bases and 3 bases, with 13 bases remaining between them. Germline assignment: CDR1 MNHEY and CDR2 SVGAGI. The CDR3 length is 13 residues. The sample consisted of peripheral blood. This clonotype originated in a middle-aged man with COVID-19, enrolled during active disease. This sequence joins TRBV6-5 and TRBJ1-2, with a tentative D call TRBD1 (5 bases). CDR3 DNA: TGTGCCAGCCGCGGGACTTCGGACTATGGCTACACCTTC. Translation: CASRGTSDYGYTF.